This T cell receptor (beta chain) derives from a study of cytomegalovirus exposure and HLA in healthy donors. The germline gives CDR1 LGHNA, CDR2 YSLEER. CDR3 length equals 13 residues. V gave up 0 bases and J gave up 9 bases, with 8 bases separating them. General study results and limits: Previous analysis showed most TCR beta V segments were productive about 87% or about 30% of the time. Rates of TCR association differed by HLA locus in a later analysis, with DRB1 highest and HLA-C lowest.

The PCR ran on 60 Vbeta and 13 Jbeta primers. Measured with immunoSEQ multiplex PCR; TCRdb has only the in-frame clones, and not every one. In the table there are 100,000 to 150,000 clones, approximately 78% of which are singletons. On this clone: Its antigen is not identified.

The receptor comes from a man aged 40-49 years in good health and CMV-seronegative. The chain is built from TRBV4-3 and TRBJ2-2; D uncertain. Sequenced sample: PBMCs. CDR3 protein: CASSQDEKRELFF. In DNA form, the CDR3 reads TGCGCCAGCAGCCAAGATGAGAAGAGGGAGCTGTTTTTT.